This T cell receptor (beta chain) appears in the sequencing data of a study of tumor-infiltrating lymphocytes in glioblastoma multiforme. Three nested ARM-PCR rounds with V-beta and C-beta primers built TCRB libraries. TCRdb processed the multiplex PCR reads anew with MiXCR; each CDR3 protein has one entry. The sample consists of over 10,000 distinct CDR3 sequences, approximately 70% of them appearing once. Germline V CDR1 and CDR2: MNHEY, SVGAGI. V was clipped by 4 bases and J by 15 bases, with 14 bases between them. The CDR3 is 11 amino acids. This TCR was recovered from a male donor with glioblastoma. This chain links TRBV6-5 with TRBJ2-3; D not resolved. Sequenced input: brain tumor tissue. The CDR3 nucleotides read TGTGCCAGCAGTTCCACAGATATGCACTATTTT. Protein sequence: CASSSTDMHYF.